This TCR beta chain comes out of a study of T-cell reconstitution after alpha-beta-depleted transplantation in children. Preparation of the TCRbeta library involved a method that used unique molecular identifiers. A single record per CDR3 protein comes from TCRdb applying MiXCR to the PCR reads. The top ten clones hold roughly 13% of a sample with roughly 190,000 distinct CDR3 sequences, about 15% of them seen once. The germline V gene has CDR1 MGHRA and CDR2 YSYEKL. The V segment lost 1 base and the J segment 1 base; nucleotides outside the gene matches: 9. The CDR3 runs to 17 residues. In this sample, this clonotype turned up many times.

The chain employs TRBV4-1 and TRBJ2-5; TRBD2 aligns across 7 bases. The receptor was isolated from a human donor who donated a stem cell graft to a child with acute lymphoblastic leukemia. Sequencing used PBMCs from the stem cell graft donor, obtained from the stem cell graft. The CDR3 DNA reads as TGCGCCAGCAGCCAAGGGGTGTCCAGCGGGATCCAAGAGACCCAGTACTTC. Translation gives CASSQGVSSGIQETQYF.